Listed below are T cell receptor beta chains from one sample, sequenced in a study of long-term antiretroviral therapy in people with HIV. Clones were read by immunoSEQ multiplex PCR, and TCRdb kept only the in-frame ones, dropping some. The sample includes over 25,000 clones, around four fifths of them seen just once. Sequencing used unsorted PBMCs, obtained 1.5 years before starting antiretroviral therapy. Receptors originate from a man between 18 and 29 years old with HIV. Both conserved end residues are trimmed from each CDR3.

j_call v_call cdr3_aa
TRBJ2-6 TRBV5-1 ASSLAGRESGANVLT
TRBJ2-2 TRBV4-1 ASSLSTGTGELF
TRBJ1-1 TRBV7-9 ASSGGQANTEAF
TRBJ2-7 TRBV19 ASSLGLAAEQY
TRBJ1-2 TRBV5-1 ASSLDTLGGELGYT
TRBJ1-2 TRBV6-1 ASSEGASLLVGGYT
TRBJ2-3 TRBV21-1 ASSKTSGGRDTQY
TRBJ2-3 TRBV7-2 ASSSRLLAGGRDTQY
TRBJ2-1 TRBV6-5 ASRSGLATYNEQF
TRBJ2-7 TRBV5-4 ASSNTYEQY
TRBJ2-3 TRBV14 ASSQVGGGTDTQY
TRBJ1-1 TRBV11-2 ASSLGLDTEAF
TRBJ2-5 TRBV7-8 ASSLGVSGASGRETQY
TRBJ2-7 TRBV6-5 ASSSRDGGRIDEQY
TRBJ2-7 TRBV4-2 ASSQDTGPSGQY
TRBJ2-1 TRBV28 ASSLSRNNEQF
TRBJ1-1 TRBV5-1 ASRPAYRGTEAF
TRBJ1-5 TRBV15 ATSTTKDTSNQPQH
TRBJ1-2 TRBV6-4 ASSDVEFPNYGYT
TRBJ2-7 TRBV19 ASSISFASGSSYEQY
TRBJ1-5 TRBV27 ASSLGLGLPQH
TRBJ2-1 TRBV28 ASSPPLADSYNEQF
TRBJ2-7 TRBV6-6 ASSVAGKGYEQY
TRBJ1-5 TRBV7-9 ASSQGDQPQH
TRBJ2-1 TRBV28 ASSYDSYNEQF
TRBJ1-1 TRBV9 ASSVGDRLPNTEAF
TRBJ2-2 TRBV29-1 SVGSNVATGELF